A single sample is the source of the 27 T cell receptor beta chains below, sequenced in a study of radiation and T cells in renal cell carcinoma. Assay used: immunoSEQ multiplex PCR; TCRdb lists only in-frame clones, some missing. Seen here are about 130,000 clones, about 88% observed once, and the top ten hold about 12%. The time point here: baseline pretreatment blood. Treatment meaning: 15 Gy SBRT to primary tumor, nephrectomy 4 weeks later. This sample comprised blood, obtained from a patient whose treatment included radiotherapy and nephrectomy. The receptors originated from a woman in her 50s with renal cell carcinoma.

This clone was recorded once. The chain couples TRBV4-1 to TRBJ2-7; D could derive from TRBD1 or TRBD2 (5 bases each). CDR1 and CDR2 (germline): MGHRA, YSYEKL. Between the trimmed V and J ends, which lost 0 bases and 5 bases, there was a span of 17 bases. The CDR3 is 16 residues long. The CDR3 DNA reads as TGCGCCAGCAGCCAAGAATGGGGACCCCCGGAGGACGAGCAGTACTTC. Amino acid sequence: CASSQEWGPPEDEQYF.

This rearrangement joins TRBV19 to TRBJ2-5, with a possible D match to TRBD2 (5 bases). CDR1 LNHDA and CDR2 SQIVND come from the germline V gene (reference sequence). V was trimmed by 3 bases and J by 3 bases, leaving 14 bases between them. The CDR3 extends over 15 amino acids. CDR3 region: CASSIASSPEETQYF. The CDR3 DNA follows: TGTGCCAGTAGTATTGCGTCTAGCCCCGAAGAGACCCAGTACTTC.

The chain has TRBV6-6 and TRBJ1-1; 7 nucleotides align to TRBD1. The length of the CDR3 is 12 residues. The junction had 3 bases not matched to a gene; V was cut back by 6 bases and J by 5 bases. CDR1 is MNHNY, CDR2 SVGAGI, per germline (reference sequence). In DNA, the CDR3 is TGTGCCAGCAGACCGGACAGGACTGAAGCTTTCTTT. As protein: CASRPDRTEAFF.

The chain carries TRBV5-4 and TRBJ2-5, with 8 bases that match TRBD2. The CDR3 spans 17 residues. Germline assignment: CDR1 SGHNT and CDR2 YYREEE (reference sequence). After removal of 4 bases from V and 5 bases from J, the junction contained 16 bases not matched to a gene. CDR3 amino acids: CASSVPEVAGSQETQYF. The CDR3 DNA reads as TGTGCCAGCAGCGTACCAGAGGTAGCGGGGTCTCAGGAGACCCAGTACTTC.

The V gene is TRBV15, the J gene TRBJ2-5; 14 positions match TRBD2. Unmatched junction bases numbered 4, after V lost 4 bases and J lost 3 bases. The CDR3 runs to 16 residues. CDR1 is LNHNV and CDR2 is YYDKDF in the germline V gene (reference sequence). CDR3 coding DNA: TGTGCCACCAGCAAAGGACTAGCGGGGGGTGAAGAGACCCAGTACTTC. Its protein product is CATSKGLAGGEETQYF. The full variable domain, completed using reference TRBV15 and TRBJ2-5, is DAMVIQNPRYQVTQFGKPVTLSCSQTLNHNVMYWYQQKSSQAPKLLFHYYDKDFNNEADTPDNFQSRRPNTSFCFLDIRSPGLGDTAMYLCATSKGLAGGEETQYFGPGTRLLVL.

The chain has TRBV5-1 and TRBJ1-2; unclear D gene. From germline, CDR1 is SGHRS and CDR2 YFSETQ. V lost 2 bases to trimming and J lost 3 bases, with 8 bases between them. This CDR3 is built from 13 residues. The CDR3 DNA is TGCGCCAGCAGCTTAAACCCGGACTATGGCTACACCTTC. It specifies CASSLNPDYGYTF. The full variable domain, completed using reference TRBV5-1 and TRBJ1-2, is KAGVTQTPRYLIKTRGQQVTLSCSPISGHRSVSWYQQTPGQGLQFLFEYFSETQRNKGNFPGRFSGRQFSNSRSEMNVSTLELGDSALYLCASSLNPDYGYTFGSGTRLTVV.

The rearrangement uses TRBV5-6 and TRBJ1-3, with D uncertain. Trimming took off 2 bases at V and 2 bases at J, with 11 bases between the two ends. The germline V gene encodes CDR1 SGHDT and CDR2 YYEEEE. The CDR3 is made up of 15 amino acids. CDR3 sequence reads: CASSLRRGPGNTIYF. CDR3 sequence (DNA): TGTGCCAGCAGCTTACGACGCGGACCTGGAAACACCATATATTTT. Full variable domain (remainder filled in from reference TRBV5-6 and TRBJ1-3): DAGVTQSPTHLIKTRGQQVTLRCSPKSGHDTVSWYQQALGQGPQFIFQYYEEEERQRGNFPDRFSGHQFPNYSSELNVNALLLGDSALYLCASSLRRGPGNTIYFGEGSWLTVV.

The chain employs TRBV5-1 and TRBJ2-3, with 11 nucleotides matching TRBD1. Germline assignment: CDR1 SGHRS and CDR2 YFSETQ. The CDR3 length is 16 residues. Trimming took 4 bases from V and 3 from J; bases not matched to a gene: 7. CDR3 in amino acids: CASSREGTGGTDTQYF. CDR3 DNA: TGCGCCAGCAGCCGGGAAGGGACAGGGGGTACAGATACGCAGTATTTT.

This chain's CDR3 is CASDRGAGTGELFF. In nucleotides, the CDR3 is TGTGCTAGTGACAGGGGCGCGGGCACCGGGGAGCTGTTTTTT. The chain recombines TRBV12-5 with TRBJ2-2; 7 nucleotides align to TRBD1. V lost 7 bases to trimming and J lost 4 bases; unmatched junction nucleotides: 6. The CDR3 covers 14 residues. The germline V gene has CDR1 LGHNT and CDR2 FRNRAP.

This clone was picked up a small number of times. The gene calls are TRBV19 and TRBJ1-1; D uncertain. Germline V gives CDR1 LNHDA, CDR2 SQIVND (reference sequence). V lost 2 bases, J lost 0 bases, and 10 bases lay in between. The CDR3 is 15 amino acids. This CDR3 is CASSISGGLNTEAFF. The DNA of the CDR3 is TGTGCCAGTAGTATATCGGGCGGCTTGAACACTGAAGCTTTCTTT.

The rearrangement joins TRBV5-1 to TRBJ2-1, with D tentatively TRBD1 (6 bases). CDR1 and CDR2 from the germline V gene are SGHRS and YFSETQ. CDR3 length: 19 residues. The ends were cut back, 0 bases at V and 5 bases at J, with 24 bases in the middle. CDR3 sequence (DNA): TGCGCCAGCAGCTTGGCCGGGAACCCAAACAGGGCTGGAGACAATGAGCAGTTCTTC. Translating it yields CASSLAGNPNRAGDNEQFF. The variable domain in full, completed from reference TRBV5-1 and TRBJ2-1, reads KAGVTQTPRYLIKTRGQQVTLSCSPISGHRSVSWYQQTPGQGLQFLFEYFSETQRNKGNFPGRFSGRQFSNSRSEMNVSTLELGDSALYLCASSLAGNPNRAGDNEQFFGPGTRLTVL.

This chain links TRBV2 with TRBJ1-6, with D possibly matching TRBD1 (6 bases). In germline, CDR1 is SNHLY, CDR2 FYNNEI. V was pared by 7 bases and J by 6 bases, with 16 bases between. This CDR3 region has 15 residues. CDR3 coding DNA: TGTGCCAGCATGATCGGGGGCCGGCGTAATTCACCCCTCCACTTT. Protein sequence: CASMIGGRRNSPLHF. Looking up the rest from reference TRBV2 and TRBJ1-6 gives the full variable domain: EPEVTQTPSHQVTQMGQEVILRCVPISNHLYFYWYRQILGQKVEFLVSFYNNEISEKSEIFDDQFSVERPDGSNFTLKIRSTKLEDSAMYFCASMIGGRRNSPLHFGNGTRLTVT.

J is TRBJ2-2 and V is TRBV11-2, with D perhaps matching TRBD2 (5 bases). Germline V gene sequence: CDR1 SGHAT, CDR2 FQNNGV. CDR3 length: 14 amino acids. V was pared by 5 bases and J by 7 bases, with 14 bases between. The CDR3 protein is CASSHDPGIGELFF. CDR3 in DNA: TGTGCCAGCAGCCATGATCCGGGGATCGGGGAGCTGTTTTTT.

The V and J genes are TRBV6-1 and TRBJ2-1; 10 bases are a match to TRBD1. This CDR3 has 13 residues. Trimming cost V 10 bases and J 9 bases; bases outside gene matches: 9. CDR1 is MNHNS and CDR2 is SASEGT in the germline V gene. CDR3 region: CATGTGERVEQFF. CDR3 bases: TGTGCCACCGGGACAGGGGAGAGGGTTGAGCAGTTCTTC.

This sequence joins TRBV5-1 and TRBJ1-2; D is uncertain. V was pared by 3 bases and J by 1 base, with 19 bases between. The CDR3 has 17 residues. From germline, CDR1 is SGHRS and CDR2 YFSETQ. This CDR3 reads CASSWRINSFDNYGYTF. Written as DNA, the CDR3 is TGCGCCAGCAGCTGGAGGATAAACTCTTTCGATAACTATGGCTACACCTTC.

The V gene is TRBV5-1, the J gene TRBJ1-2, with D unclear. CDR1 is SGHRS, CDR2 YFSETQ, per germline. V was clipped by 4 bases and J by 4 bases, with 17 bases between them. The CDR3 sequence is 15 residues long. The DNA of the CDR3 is TGCGCCAGCAGCCCAAGGCCAACAGAGGGCTATGGCTACACCTTC. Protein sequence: CASSPRPTEGYGYTF.

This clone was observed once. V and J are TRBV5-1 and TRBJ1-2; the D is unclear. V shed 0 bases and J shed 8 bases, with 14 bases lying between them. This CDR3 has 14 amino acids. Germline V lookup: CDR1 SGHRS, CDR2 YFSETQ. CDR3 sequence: CASSLGSLYAGYTF. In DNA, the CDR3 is TGCGCCAGCAGCTTGGGGTCCCTCTATGCCGGCTACACCTTC.

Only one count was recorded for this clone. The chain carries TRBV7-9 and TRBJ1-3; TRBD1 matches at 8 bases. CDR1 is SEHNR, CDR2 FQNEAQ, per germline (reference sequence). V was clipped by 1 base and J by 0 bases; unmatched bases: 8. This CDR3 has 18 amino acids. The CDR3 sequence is CASSLGWDRRFSGNTIYF. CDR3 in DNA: TGTGCCAGCAGCTTAGGTTGGGACAGGAGGTTCTCTGGAAACACCATATATTTT.

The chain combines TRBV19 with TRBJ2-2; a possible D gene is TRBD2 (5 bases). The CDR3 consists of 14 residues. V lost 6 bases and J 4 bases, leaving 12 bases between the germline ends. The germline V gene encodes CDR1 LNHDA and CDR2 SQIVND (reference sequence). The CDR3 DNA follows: TGTGCCAGTAGAAGGGTGGCGGGCACCGGGGAGCTGTTTTTT. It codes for CASRRVAGTGELFF. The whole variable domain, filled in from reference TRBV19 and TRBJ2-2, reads DGGITQSPKYLFRKEGQNVTLSCEQNLNHDAMYWYRQDPGQGLRLIYYSQIVNDFQKGDIAEGYSVSREKKESFPLTVTSAQKNPTAFYLCASRRVAGTGELFFGEGSRLTVL.

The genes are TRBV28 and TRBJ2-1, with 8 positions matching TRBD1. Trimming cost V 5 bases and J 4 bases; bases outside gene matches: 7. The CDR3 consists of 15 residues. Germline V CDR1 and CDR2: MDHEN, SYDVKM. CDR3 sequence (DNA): TGTGCCAGCAGTCAGGACAGGGAAGCTTACAATGAGCAGTTCTTC. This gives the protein CASSQDREAYNEQFF. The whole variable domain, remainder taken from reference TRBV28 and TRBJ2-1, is DVKVTQSSRYLVKRTGEKVFLECVQDMDHENMFWYRQDPGLGLRLIYFSYDVKMKEKGDIPEGYSVSREKKERFSLILESASTNQTSMYLCASSQDREAYNEQFFGPGTRLTVL.

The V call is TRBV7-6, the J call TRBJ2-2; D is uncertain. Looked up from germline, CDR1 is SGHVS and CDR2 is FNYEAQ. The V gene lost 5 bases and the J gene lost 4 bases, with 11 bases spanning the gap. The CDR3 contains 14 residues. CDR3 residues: CASSTPRSTGELFF. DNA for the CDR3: TGTGCCAGCAGCACCCCTCGTTCCACCGGGGAGCTGTTTTTT.

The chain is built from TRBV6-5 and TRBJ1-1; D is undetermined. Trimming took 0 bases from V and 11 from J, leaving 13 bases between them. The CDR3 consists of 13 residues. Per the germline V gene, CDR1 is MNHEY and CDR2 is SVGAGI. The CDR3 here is CASSYSGSPDAFF. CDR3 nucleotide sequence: TGTGCCAGCAGTTACTCGGGCTCACCAGATGCTTTCTTT.

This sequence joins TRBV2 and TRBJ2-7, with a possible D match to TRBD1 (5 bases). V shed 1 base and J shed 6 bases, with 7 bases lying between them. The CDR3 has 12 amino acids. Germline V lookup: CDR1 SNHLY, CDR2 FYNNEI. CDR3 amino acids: CASSEVGREQYF. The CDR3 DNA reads TGTGCCAGCAGTGAAGTGGGGCGCGAGCAGTACTTC.

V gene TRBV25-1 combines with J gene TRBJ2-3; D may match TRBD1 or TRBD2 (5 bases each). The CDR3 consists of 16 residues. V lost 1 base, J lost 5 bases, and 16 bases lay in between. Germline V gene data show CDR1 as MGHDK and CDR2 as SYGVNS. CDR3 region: CASSEWGSGQGDTQYF. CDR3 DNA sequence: TGTGCCAGCAGTGAATGGGGCTCGGGGCAGGGAGATACGCAGTATTTT.

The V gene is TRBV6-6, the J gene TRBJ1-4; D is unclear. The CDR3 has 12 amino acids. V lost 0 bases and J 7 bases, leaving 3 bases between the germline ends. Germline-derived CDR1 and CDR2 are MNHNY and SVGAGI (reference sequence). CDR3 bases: TGTGCCAGCAGTTACTCAGGTGAAAAACTGTTTTTT. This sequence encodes CASSYSGEKLFF.

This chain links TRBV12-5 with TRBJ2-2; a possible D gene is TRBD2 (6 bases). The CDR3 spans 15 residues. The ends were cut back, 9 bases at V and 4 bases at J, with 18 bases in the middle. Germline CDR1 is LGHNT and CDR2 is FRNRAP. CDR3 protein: CASRGDGGTTGELFF. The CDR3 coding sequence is TGTGCTAGCCGCGGAGACGGCGGGACCACCGGGGAGCTGTTTTTT.

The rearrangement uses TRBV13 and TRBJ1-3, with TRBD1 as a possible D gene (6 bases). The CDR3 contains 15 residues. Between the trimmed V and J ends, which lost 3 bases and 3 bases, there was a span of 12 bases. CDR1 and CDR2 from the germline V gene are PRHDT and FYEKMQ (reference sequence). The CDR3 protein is CASSFRGGSGNTIYF. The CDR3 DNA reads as TGTGCCAGCAGCTTCCGAGGGGGGAGTGGAAACACCATATATTTT.